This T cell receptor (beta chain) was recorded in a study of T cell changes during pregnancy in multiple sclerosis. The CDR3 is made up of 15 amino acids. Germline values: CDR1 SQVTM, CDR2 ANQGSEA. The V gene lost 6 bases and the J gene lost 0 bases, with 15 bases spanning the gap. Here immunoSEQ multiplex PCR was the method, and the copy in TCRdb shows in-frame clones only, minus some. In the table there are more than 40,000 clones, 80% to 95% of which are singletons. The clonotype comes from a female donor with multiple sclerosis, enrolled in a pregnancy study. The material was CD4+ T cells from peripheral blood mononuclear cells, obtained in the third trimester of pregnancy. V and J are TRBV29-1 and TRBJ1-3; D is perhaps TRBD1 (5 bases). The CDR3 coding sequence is TGCAGCGTCACAGCCCCGGGGGTCTCTGGAAACACCATATATTTT. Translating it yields CSVTAPGVSGNTIYF.